A selection of T cell receptor beta chains follows, all from one sample in a study of blood T cell repertoires in COVID-19. Profiling relied on immunoSEQ multiplex PCR, and the TCRdb table lists in-frame clones only, not all of them. The sample yields under 130,000 clones, approximately 85% seen once. Sequenced: peripheral blood. All receptors derive from a man aged 45-60 years with acute or convalescent COVID-19. CDR3s include the opening cysteine and the closing phenylalanine or tryptophan. A D gene is named only where the DNA matches it firmly. Not every row has a clone size; where given, it reads once, few, many or a size class.

TRBD1	TRBV7-9	-	TRBJ2-1	CASHRDRGQRETYNEQFF	TGTGCCAGCCACCGGGACAGGGGACAGCGGGAGACCTACAATGAGCAGTTCTTC
-	TRBV5-1	-	TRBJ1-1	CASSFRQNTEAFF	TGCGCCAGCAGCTTTCGACAAAACACTGAAGCTTTCTTT
TRBD1	TRBV7-9	-	TRBJ2-1	CASSLGGTVNEQFF	TGTGCCAGCAGCTTAGGGGGGACAGTCAATGAGCAGTTCTTC
TRBD1	TRBV19	-	TRBJ2-2	CARRQGPTGELFF	TGTGCCAGGAGACAGGGGCCCACCGGGGAGCTGTTTTTT
-	TRBV6-2/TRBV6-3	-	TRBJ1-5	CASSPIQEWDQPQHF	TGTGCCAGCAGCCCAATACAGGAGTGGGATCAGCCCCAGCATTTT
TRBD2	TRBV3-1/TRBV3-2	-	TRBJ2-3	CASSQGPTSGGDTQYF	TGTGCCAGCAGCCAAGGCCCGACTAGCGGGGGGGATACGCAGTATTTT
-	TRBV24-1	once	TRBJ2-2	CAHEGGSYTGELFF	TGTGCCCACGAGGGGGGGTCGTACACCGGGGAGCTGTTTTTT
TRBD1	TRBV27	-	TRBJ1-1	CASRIGDSFNTEAFF	TGTGCCAGCAGAATTGGGGACAGCTTTAACACTGAAGCTTTCTTT
TRBD1	TRBV6-5	-	TRBJ2-7	CASRTGQLSSYEQYF	TGTGCCAGCAGGACGGGACAGCTGAGCTCCTACGAGCAGTACTTC
-	TRBV5-4	-	TRBJ2-3	CASSSGWGEGTDTQYF	TGTGCCAGCAGCTCGGGCTGGGGGGAGGGCACAGATACGCAGTATTTT
TRBD1	TRBV7-9	-	TRBJ2-5	CASSLRQGARQETQYF	TGTGCCAGCAGCTTGAGACAGGGGGCGCGCCAAGAGACCCAGTACTTC